This T cell receptor (beta chain) was sequenced for a study of blood T cells in healthy people across ages. The study, taken as a whole, reports: Strong correlation existed between TCR beta diversity and naive T cell percentage.

Concerning this clonotype: Its antigen is unidentified.

Combining a sample-barcoded 5' primer with a J-beta primer mix, a second PCR ran for roughly 6 to 12 cycles. All samples gave at least 2.5 million CDR3-containing paired-end reads. TCRdb re-called the 5' RACE reads with MiXCR, one entry per CDR3 protein. The sample yields 650,000 to 1,000,000 distinct CDR3 sequences, 30% to 45% seen once. Extractions gave at least 5.5 micrograms of total RNA per sample. V dropped 7 bases and J dropped 8 bases, with 12 bases sitting between them. This CDR3 has 12 amino acids. CDR1 and CDR2 (germline): SEHNR, FQNEAQ (reference sequence). Material: blood. The sequence was collected from a man younger than 35 in good health. The chain has TRBV7-9 and TRBJ2-1; no clear D gene. The CDR3 coding sequence is TGTGCCAGCACCAAATATAAGTATGAGCAGTTCTTC. As protein: CASTKYKYEQFF.